This T cell receptor (beta chain) was captured by sequencing in a study of blood T cell repertoires in COVID-19. Across the study: In each case, the material was cDNA or gDNA derived from T cells, B-cell-depleted T cells, or PBMCs.

Measured with immunoSEQ multiplex PCR; TCRdb has only the in-frame clones, and not every one. This table holds around 300,000 clones, about 87% found once. This receptor was identified in a woman aged 50 to 60 who had recovered from COVID-19. What was sequenced was PBMCs or T cells enriched from blood (not recorded which).

The CDR3 nucleotides read TGTGCCAGCAGCCAAGCAGGGATCTATGGCTACACCTTC. Translated, it gives CASSQAGIYGYTF. The rearrangement joins TRBV3-1 (or the pseudogene TRBV3-2) to TRBJ1-2; the D gene is possibly TRBD1 (5 bases). Germline CDR1 and CDR2: LGHDT and YNNKEL (reference sequence). The CDR3 runs to 13 residues. V was trimmed by 1 base and J by 4 bases, leaving 7 bases between them.